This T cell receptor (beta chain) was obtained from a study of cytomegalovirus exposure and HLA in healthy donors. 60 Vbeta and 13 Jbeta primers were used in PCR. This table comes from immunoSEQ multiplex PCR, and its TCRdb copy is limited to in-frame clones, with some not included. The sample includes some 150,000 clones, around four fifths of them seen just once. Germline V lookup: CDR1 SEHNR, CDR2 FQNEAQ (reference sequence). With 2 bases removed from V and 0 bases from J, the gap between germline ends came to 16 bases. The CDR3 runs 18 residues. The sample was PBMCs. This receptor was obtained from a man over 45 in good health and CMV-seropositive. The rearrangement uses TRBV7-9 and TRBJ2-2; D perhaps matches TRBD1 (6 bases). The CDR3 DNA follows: TGTGCCAGCAGCTTAACCCCCGGGCAGGGGTCGAACACCGGGGAGCTGTTTTTT. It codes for CASSLTPGQGSNTGELFF.